These T cell receptor beta chains were read from a single sample in a study of CD8 T cells in Susac syndrome. MiXCR, run by TCRdb on the immunoSEQ multiplex PCR reads, gives a single entry per CDR3 protein. The sample yields around 190,000 distinct CDR3 sequences, around 96% seen once. Sequenced material: CD8+ T cells from PBMCs. The receptors derive from a human donor with multiple sclerosis. CDR3s include the opening cysteine and the closing phenylalanine or tryptophan. Each record gives: clone size, D gene, V gene, J gene, CDR3 length, CDR3 protein, CDR3 DNA. A D gene is named only where the DNA matches it firmly. Size values are once, few and many counts, or a class for expanded clones, and some rows have none.

size: NA
D: TRBD1
V: TRBV19
J: TRBJ2-7
length: 15
CDR3: CAISPSGDSSYEQYF
DNA: TGTGCCATTTCGCCATCCGGGGACAGTTCCTACGAGCAGTACTTC

size: few
D: NA
V: TRBV28
J: TRBJ2-1
length: 13
CDR3: CASSSGQYNEQFF
DNA: TGTGCCAGCAGTTCCGGTCAATACAATGAGCAGTTCTTC

size: NA
D: NA
V: TRBV29-1
J: TRBJ2-5
length: 13
CDR3: CSVEGGLGETQYF
DNA: TGCAGCGTTGAGGGGGGGCTCGGGGAGACCCAGTACTTC

size: NA
D: NA
V: TRBV27
J: TRBJ1-6
length: 14
CDR3: CASSLTGINSPLHF
DNA: TGTGCCAGCAGTTTAACAGGGATTAATTCACCCCTCCACTTT

size: NA
D: TRBD2
V: TRBV27
J: TRBJ2-7
length: 15
CDR3: CATREAGGASYEQYF
DNA: TGTGCCACTCGGGAGGCGGGAGGAGCGTCCTACGAGCAGTACTTC

size: NA
D: NA
V: TRBV2
J: TRBJ1-2
length: 10
CDR3: CASYASGYTF
DNA: TGTGCCAGCTACGCTAGTGGCTACACCTTC

size: NA
D: TRBD2
V: TRBV20-1
J: TRBJ2-2
length: 18
CDR3: CSARSASGLAENTGELFF
DNA: TGCAGTGCTAGATCGGCCTCGGGACTAGCGGAGAACACCGGGGAGCTGTTTTTT

size: NA
D: TRBD2
V: TRBV19
J: TRBJ2-7
length: 13
CDR3: CASSLLADYEQYF
DNA: TGTGCCAGTAGTCTACTAGCGGACTACGAGCAGTACTTC

size: NA
D: TRBD2
V: TRBV27
J: TRBJ2-3
length: 15
CDR3: CASKDPSGYTDTQYF
DNA: TGTGCCAGCAAAGATCCTAGCGGATACACAGATACGCAGTATTTT

size: NA
D: NA
V: TRBV9
J: TRBJ1-2
length: 13
CDR3: CASSPDGEYGYTF
DNA: TGTGCCAGCAGCCCGGACGGAGAGTATGGCTACACCTTC